Listed below are T cell receptor beta chains from one sample, sequenced in a study of T cells after posttransplantation cyclophosphamide. TCRdb keeps only in-frame clones here, not all; method: immunoSEQ multiplex PCR. The sample contains over 45,000 clones, none of them singletons. Sequencing used PBMCs. The receptor set was obtained from a man aged 40-49 years in good health, CMV-negative, and a related stem cell transplant donor. The CDR3 runs from the conserved cysteine through the conserved F or W. D genes are given only for firm matches. Clone size is shown for a subset of rows, as once, few, many or a class of expanded clone.

>many|TRBV21-1|NA|TRBJ2-7|13
TGTGCCAGCAGCAAAGAACAGCCCTACGAGCAGTACTTC
CASSKEQPYEQYF
>many|TRBV5-1|TRBD1|TRBJ2-1|16
TGCGCCAGCAGCTGGACAGGGGGAGGGACCTACAATGAGCAGTTCTTC
CASSWTGGGTYNEQFF
>many|TRBV25-1|TRBD2|TRBJ2-1|15
TGTGCCAGCAGTGATGGTGGCGGGAGGACAAATGAGCAGTTCTTC
CASSDGGGRTNEQFF
>many|TRBV2|NA|TRBJ1-4|12
TGTGCCAGCCAAATAACGCGTGAAAAACTGTTTTTT
CASQITREKLFF
>many|TRBV5-1|NA|TRBJ2-1|12
TGCGCCAGCAGTTGGCAGAACAATGAGCAGTTCTTC
CASSWQNNEQFF
>NA|TRBV16|TRBD1|TRBJ2-7|15
TGTGCCAGCAGCCTTCGACAGGGGCATACCTACGAGCAGTACTTC
CASSLRQGHTYEQYF
>many|TRBV6-5|NA|TRBJ2-7|15
TGTGCCAGCAGTTCACTCGGGGGGACAGGCTACGAGCAGTACTTC
CASSSLGGTGYEQYF
>many|TRBV6-6|TRBD2|TRBJ2-3|14
TGTGCCAGCAGTTACATAGGCGGGGGGGATACGCAGTATTTT
CASSYIGGGDTQYF
>many|TRBV5-1|NA|TRBJ2-5|14
TGCGCCAGCAGCTTGGGACAGGCAGGAGAGACCCAGTACTTC
CASSLGQAGETQYF
>many|TRBV18|NA|TRBJ2-7|13
TGTGCCAGCTCACCAGGACTGATCTACGAGCAGTACTTC
CASSPGLIYEQYF
>many|TRBV19|NA|TRBJ1-1|15
TGTGCCAGTAGTACGCGCAGGGGCGGGCGGACTGAAGCTTTCTTT
CASSTRRGGRTEAFF
>many|TRBV10-3|TRBD1|TRBJ1-5|15
TGTGCCATCAGTCAGGACAGGGTGGACAATCAGCCCCAGCATTTT
CAISQDRVDNQPQHF
>many|TRBV27|NA|TRBJ2-1|18
TGTGCCAGCAGCCCGAAGAGCCCTTTGAACCCTTTGTACAATGAGCAGTTCTTC
CASSPKSPLNPLYNEQFF
>many|TRBV7-2|TRBD2|TRBJ2-7|15
TGTGCCAGCAGCTTTACTAGCGGAGAGGCCCACGAGCAGTACTTC
CASSFTSGEAHEQYF
>many|TRBV28|TRBD1|TRBJ1-3|15
TGTGCCAGCAGTACCGGGACAGTCCCTGGAAACACCATATATTTT
CASSTGTVPGNTIYF
>many|TRBV28|NA|TRBJ2-6|14
TGTGCCAGCAGCAGGTTCTCTGGGGCCAACGTCCTGACTTTC
CASSRFSGANVLTF
>many|TRBV7-6|NA|TRBJ2-2|13
TGTGCCAGCAGCTCAACTGACACCGGGGAGCTGTTTTTT
CASSSTDTGELFF
>many|TRBV9|TRBD2|TRBJ2-1|16
TGTGCCAGCAGCTTTCTCGACGGACTAGCTGATTCGGAACAGTTCTTC
CASSFLDGLADSEQFF
>many|TRBV15|NA|TRBJ1-1|14
TGTGCCACCAGCCTAATACGCGAGAACACTGAAGCTTTCTTT
CATSLIRENTEAFF
>many|TRBV28|NA|TRBJ2-7|13
TGTGCCAGCAGTTTTGCGGAATCCTACGAGCAGTACTTC
CASSFAESYEQYF
>many|TRBV5-1|NA|TRBJ1-4|15
TGCGCCAGCAGGCCACAGGGAAGTGCGGATGAAAAACTGTTTTTT
CASRPQGSADEKLFF
>many|TRBV4-3|NA|TRBJ2-1|16
TGCGCCAGCAGCCAAGAGGGATTAGCGGACTACAATGAGCAGTTCTTC
CASSQEGLADYNEQFF
>many|TRBV10-1|NA|TRBJ1-1|13
TGCGCCAGCAGTGACAGGGGGAACACTGAAGCTTTCTTT
CASSDRGNTEAFF
>many|TRBV7-9|TRBD2|TRBJ2-1|16
TGTGCCAGCAGGGGGAGAGGACTAGCGGGAAACAATGAGCAGTTCTTC
CASRGRGLAGNNEQFF